This TCR beta chain was recorded in a study of monozygotic twins with inflammatory bowel disease. Study-wide findings and caveats: Heterogeneous immunosuppressive treatment regimens may have introduced variability into patient repertoires. Similarity of repertoires did not differ between concordant and discordant twins, possibly from limited power.

Someone took an approximately 2.4 ml blood sample from each of the donors. Per sample, reverse transcription was split into eight reactions. TCRdb re-called the 5' RACE reads, yielding one record per CDR3 amino acid sequence without DNA. This table lists just over 300,000 distinct CDR3 sequences. Comments on this clonotype: Its antigen remains unidentified.

The length of the CDR3 is 15 residues. Germline CDR1 is MDHEN and CDR2 is SYDVKM. The chain links TRBV28 to TRBJ1-5; TCRdb gives TRBD1 as the D gene, but with no DNA this cannot be confirmed. This sequence originates from a human donor with ulcerative colitis or Crohn's disease, or a healthy co-twin of an affected twin (not recorded which). The material sequenced was blood. The CDR3 protein is CASTLSGGSNQPQHF.